The source of this T cell receptor beta chain is a study of identical twins. This clonotype was counted a few times. Unique molecular identifiers were present on the cDNA, which also gained a universal primer site by template switching. TCRdb analysed the 5' RACE reads with MiXCR anew, one entry per CDR3 protein. The table has around 480,000 distinct CDR3 sequences, roughly an eighth seen once. The junction had 4 bases not matched to a gene; V was cut back by 2 bases and J by 2 bases. This CDR3 is 16 amino acids long. The germline V gene encodes CDR1 DFQATT and CDR2 SNEGSKA (reference sequence). These data also formed part of another study, on yellow fever vaccine responses in identical twins. Per that study: After vaccination, twins' T cell response reportedly seemed partly convergent, partly personalized.

The sequence was collected from a woman aged 18 to 35 in good health. The material sequenced was CD4+ T cells sorted from blood. V gene TRBV20-1 combines with J gene TRBJ1-4; TRBD1 matches at 11 bases. The CDR3 sequence: CSARRTGGFTNEKLFF. As DNA, the CDR3 is TGCAGTGCTAGAAGGACAGGGGGCTTCACTAATGAAAAACTGTTTTTT.